The entry below gives a single T cell receptor beta chain sequence along with its context. As yet, its antigen is unknown. This sample is drawn from a study of T-cell reconstitution after alpha-beta-depleted transplantation in children. Study results and caveats: Surviving recipient T cells and intrathymic progenitors accounted for some patients' high TCRbeta diversity at day 60. Reported findings indicate that, about two months after transplant, alpha-beta T cells came from several hundred expanded clones, which were derived from non-depleted graft cells. Counts and diversity of T cells one year after transplant came mostly from newly produced T cells.

Researchers prepared the TCRbeta library using unique molecular identifiers, the study reports. A single record per CDR3 protein comes from TCRdb applying MiXCR to the PCR reads. The sample carries 200,000 to 250,000 distinct CDR3 sequences, about 8.4% recorded once. The CDR3 covers 14 residues. V shed 5 bases and J shed 6 bases, with 16 bases lying between them. Germline V gene data show CDR1 as MNHEY and CDR2 as SMNVEV (reference sequence). The receptor comes from a male patient between 2 and 15 years old who had a stem cell transplant for acute myeloid leukemia, so the T cells may come from the graft donor. The source was PBMCs, mostly from graft donor cells, collected 360 days after TCRalphabeta/CD19-depleted stem cell transplant. The chain is built from TRBV27 and TRBJ1-2; D remains ambiguous. For the CDR3, the DNA is TGTGCCAGCAGTCCTCGGGCCGTGATGCATGGCTACACCTTC. It codes for CASSPRAVMHGYTF.